The 32 T cell receptor beta chains below all came from one sample that was sequenced in a study of identical twins. TCRdb processed the 5' RACE reads anew with MiXCR; each CDR3 protein has one entry. The data hold roughly 720,000 distinct CDR3 sequences, with 15% to 20% observed a single time. These sequences were also reported in another study, on T cells expressing NK-cell markers.

The sequenced sample was PBMCs. All receptors derive from a woman between 18 and 29 years old in good health.

This sequence joins TRBV11-2 and TRBJ2-1, with 7 bases identical to TRBD2. Germline assignment: CDR1 SGHAT and CDR2 FQNNGV. The CDR3 is 17 amino acids. V trimming: 0 bases; J trimming: 0 bases; junction bases outside the gene matches: 5. The CDR3 DNA sequence: TGTGCCAGCAGCTTAGAGGAGCGGGGACCCTCCTACAATGAGCAGTTCTTC. Protein sequence: CASSLEERGPSYNEQFF.

J is TRBJ2-5 and V is TRBV20-1; no definite D call. Between the trimmed V and J ends, which lost 5 bases and 2 bases, there was a span of 15 bases. This CDR3 contains 14 residues. Germline lookup yields CDR1 DFQATT and CDR2 SNEGSKA (reference sequence). The CDR3 reads CSAPQASRQETQYF. CDR3 in DNA: TGCAGTGCTCCCCAGGCGAGTCGACAAGAGACCCAGTACTTC.

This clonotype was seen repeatedly, ten times or more. The CDR3 bases are TGTGCCAGCAGCGCCGGGTTCTCCTACGAGCAGTACTTC. Encoded protein: CASSAGFSYEQYF. The chain has TRBV7-8 and TRBJ2-7, with D uncertain. CDR1 is SGHVS and CDR2 is FQNEAQ in the germline V gene. Trimming pared 5 bases from V and 0 bases from J, leaving 8 bases between. This CDR3 contains 13 residues.

The chain is built from TRBV20-1 and TRBJ2-2; D not certain. The CDR3 covers 14 residues. Germline CDR1 DFQATT, CDR2 SNEGSKA (reference sequence). DNA of the CDR3: TGCAGCGCCGCCCCTGACCCGCACACCGGGGAGCTGTTTTTT. Amino acid sequence: CSAAPDPHTGELFF.

The rearrangement uses TRBV20-1 and TRBJ2-7; 7 nucleotides agree with TRBD2. The V and J ends lost 3 bases and 5 bases, in that order; junction bases with no gene match: 7. This CDR3 is 13 amino acids long. From germline, CDR1 is DFQATT and CDR2 SNEGSKA (reference sequence). CDR3 in amino acids: CSASERGVDEQYF. CDR3 bases: TGCAGTGCTAGCGAGCGGGGTGTCGACGAGCAGTACTTC.

This clonotype was observed a handful of times. This chain links TRBV4-3 with TRBJ2-3; 9 bases align to TRBD2. J lost 4 bases, V lost 2 bases, and 10 bases had no gene match. CDR3 length: 17 residues. Germline CDR1 LGHNA, CDR2 YSLEER. The CDR3 bases are TGCGCCAGCAGCCAATACCTGTCCGCGGGAGGGCCAGATACGCAGTATTTT. Its protein is CASSQYLSAGGPDTQYF.

The rearrangement joins TRBV6-5 to TRBJ2-2; TRBD1 agrees at 8 bases. CDR3 length: 17 residues. Germline assignment: CDR1 MNHEY and CDR2 SVGAGI. V gave up 5 bases and J gave up 5 bases; unmatched junction bases: 13. The CDR3 DNA is TGTGCCAGCAGTCACGCCCGCGGACAGGGTCGAACCGGGGAGCTGTTTTTT. Protein sequence: CASSHARGQGRTGELFF.

This clonotype was seen only a few times. The rearrangement links TRBV5-1 to TRBJ2-1, with TRBD2 identical over 10 bases. Unmatched junction bases numbered 5, after V lost 0 bases and J lost 8 bases. In germline, CDR1 is SGHRS, CDR2 YFSETQ. CDR3 size: 15 residues. The CDR3 DNA sequence: TGCGCCAGCAGCTTGGTACTAGCGGGAAAAGATGAGCAGTTCTTC. Amino acid sequence: CASSLVLAGKDEQFF. Complete variable domain (other parts from reference TRBV5-1 and TRBJ2-1): KAGVTQTPRYLIKTRGQQVTLSCSPISGHRSVSWYQQTPGQGLQFLFEYFSETQRNKGNFPGRFSGRQFSNSRSEMNVSTLELGDSALYLCASSLVLAGKDEQFFGPGTRLTVL.

The chain carries TRBV20-1 and TRBJ2-1, with 8 positions matching TRBD2. The CDR3 extends over 15 amino acids. The ends lost 0 bases at V and 4 bases at J; junction bases unmatched: 5. Looked up from germline, CDR1 is DFQATT and CDR2 is SNEGSKA (reference sequence). The CDR3 sequence: CSARDRGGSYNEQFF. The CDR3 DNA sequence: TGCAGTGCTAGAGATCGGGGGGGGAGTTACAATGAGCAGTTCTTC.

This clonotype was seen a handful of times. The rearrangement links TRBV10-3 to TRBJ2-3; D unresolved. This CDR3 has 12 amino acids. Trimming cost V 6 bases and J 6 bases, with 10 bases left between them. Germline V lookup: CDR1 ENHRY, CDR2 SYGVKD. The DNA of the CDR3 is TGTGCCATCAGAAAGGAACTCGATACGCAGTATTTT. This encodes CAIRKELDTQYF.

The CDR3 loop reads CSARPSSYEQYF. The CDR3 nucleotides read TGCAGTGCTAGACCCAGCTCCTACGAGCAGTACTTC. The chain couples TRBV20-1 to TRBJ2-7, with D hard to call. With 2 bases removed from V and 0 bases from J, the gap between germline ends came to 5 bases. Germline V gene lookup returns CDR1 DFQATT and CDR2 SNEGSKA (reference sequence). The CDR3 has 12 amino acids.

V is TRBV2 and J is TRBJ2-2; no definite D call. Trimming took 4 bases from V and 7 from J, leaving 7 bases between them. The CDR3 loop spans 12 amino acids. Germline V gene lookup returns CDR1 SNHLY and CDR2 FYNNEI. This chain's CDR3 is CASSGDGGELFF. The CDR3 bases are TGTGCCAGCAGTGGGGATGGCGGGGAGCTGTTTTTT.

The chain recombines TRBV6-1 with TRBJ2-7; a possible D gene is TRBD1 (5 bases). The CDR3 consists of 14 residues. The V end lost 6 bases, the J end lost 6 bases, and 18 bases lay between the germline ends. Germline CDR1 reads MNHNS; CDR2 reads SASEGT. The DNA of the CDR3 is TGTGCCAGCAGACAGACTCTCAGGGCAGGCGAGCAGTACTTC. It encodes CASRQTLRAGEQYF.

V gene TRBV5-1 combines with J gene TRBJ2-3; 7 bases map to TRBD1. This CDR3 has 14 amino acids. Germline V lookup: CDR1 SGHRS, CDR2 YFSETQ. The ends lost 4 bases at V and 3 bases at J; junction bases unmatched: 5. CDR3 coding DNA: TGCGCCAGCAGCGGTAACAGGGGAACAGATACGCAGTATTTT. As protein: CASSGNRGTDTQYF.

This clonotype was picked up many times. This chain uses TRBV7-2 with TRBJ1-5; no clear D gene. Germline V gene lookup returns CDR1 SGHTA and CDR2 FQGNSA. The CDR3 extends over 13 amino acids. Trimming cost V 6 bases and J 6 bases, with 12 bases left between them. The CDR3 is CASRATVSQPQHF. Written as DNA, the CDR3 is TGTGCCAGCAGAGCTACGGTCAGTCAGCCCCAGCATTTT.

This chain connects TRBV18 to TRBJ1-5; 7 bases line up with TRBD1. This CDR3 has 14 residues. Trimming at V came to 5 bases and at J to 6 bases, leaving 7 bases not matched to a gene. CDR1 and CDR2 (germline): KGHSH, LQKENI. The CDR3 reads CASSSDRVGQPQHF. CDR3 coding DNA: TGTGCCAGCTCATCAGACAGGGTGGGTCAGCCCCAGCATTTT.

This clonotype came up a few times. The V and J genes are TRBV9 and TRBJ2-3; unclear D gene. With 0 bases removed from V and 6 bases from J, the gap between germline ends came to 11 bases. From germline, CDR1 is SGDLS and CDR2 YYNGEE. CDR3 length: 14 amino acids. CDR3 region: CASSVGETPDTQYF. The CDR3, as DNA: TGTGCCAGCAGCGTAGGCGAGACCCCCGATACGCAGTATTTT. The full variable domain, completed using reference TRBV9 and TRBJ2-3, is DSGVTQTPKHLITATGQRVTLRCSPRSGDLSVYWYQQSLDQGLQFLIQYYNGEERAKGNILERFSAQQFPDLHSELNLSSLELGDSALYFCASSVGETPDTQYFGPGTRLTVL.

This clonotype was observed a handful of times. The CDR3 coding sequence is TGCAGTGCTAGAGATGTCGCTTCGGTCTCCTCCTACGAGCAGTACTTC. Encoded protein: CSARDVASVSSYEQYF. This chain links TRBV20-1 with TRBJ2-7; the D is unclear. Germline V gives CDR1 DFQATT, CDR2 SNEGSKA (reference sequence). CDR3 length: 16 residues. V was pared by 0 bases and J by 0 bases, with 15 bases between.

This rearrangement joins TRBV10-3 to TRBJ2-7, with 7 bases identical to TRBD2. This CDR3 comprises 12 residues. The J segment lost 6 bases and the V segment lost 8 bases, leaving 7 bases of the junction unmatched. Germline-derived CDR1 and CDR2 are ENHRY and SYGVKD. In nucleotides, the CDR3 is TGTGCCATCGGTCTAGCGGTGGTCGAGCAGTACTTC. Translation gives CAIGLAVVEQYF.

The chain joins TRBV20-1 to TRBJ2-3, with a possible D match to TRBD2 (7 bases). The CDR3 consists of 14 residues. Germline V gene sequence: CDR1 DFQATT, CDR2 SNEGSKA (reference sequence). V was cut by 5 bases and J by 6 bases, with 18 bases left in between. The CDR3 DNA sequence: TGCAGTGCTGTTACGGGCGGGGGCCACGATACGCAGTATTTT. As protein: CSAVTGGGHDTQYF.

This clonotype was observed a handful of times. The rearrangement uses TRBV29-1 and TRBJ2-7; TRBD1 agrees at 8 bases. Germline-derived CDR1 and CDR2 are SQVTM and ANQGSEA. The CDR3 has 13 residues. With 5 bases clipped from V and 3 bases from J, the junction kept 6 bases outside the gene matches. The CDR3 region has the DNA TGCAGCGTTCCAGGACAGGGACACTACGAGCAGTACTTC. This translates into CSVPGQGHYEQYF.

This chain links TRBV10-1 with TRBJ2-7, with TRBD2 matching over 10 bases. This CDR3 region has 13 residues. After removal of 3 bases from V and 6 bases from J, the junction contained 2 bases not matched to a gene. Germline lookup yields CDR1 WNHNN and CDR2 SYGVQD (reference sequence). The CDR3 nucleotides read TGCGCCAGCAGTGAAAGGACTAGCGGCGAGCAGTACTTC. The encoded protein is CASSERTSGEQYF.

V is TRBV7-2 and J is TRBJ2-7; a possible D gene is TRBD2 (7 bases). The V gene's germline CDR1 is SGHTA and CDR2 FQGNSA. This CDR3 has 15 residues. Trimming removed 5 bases at V and 6 bases at J, with 20 bases between. CDR3 region: CASSTPPSRGGEQYF. For the CDR3, the DNA is TGTGCCAGCAGCACCCCTCCTTCAAGGGGGGGCGAGCAGTACTTC.

Only a few counts were recorded for this clonotype. The rearrangement joins TRBV12-3 or TRBV12-4 to TRBJ1-2; weak D call: TRBD1 (5 bases). The CDR3 spans 12 residues. Trimming left V 7 bases short and J 7 bases short, with 13 bases between. In DNA form, the CDR3 reads TGTGCCAGCACCACATCAAGGGGTGGCTACACCTTC. This gives the protein CASTTSRGGYTF.

This clonotype was counted a few times. V and J are TRBV9 and TRBJ2-5; D is unresolved. Trimming shortened V by 0 bases and J by 5 bases, and 8 bases separated the two germline ends. Germline CDR1 and CDR2: SGDLS and YYNGEE. This CDR3 is built from 13 residues. CDR3 amino acids: CASSVGLLETQYF. The CDR3 DNA reads as TGTGCCAGCAGCGTAGGGTTATTGGAGACCCAGTACTTC. Together with reference TRBV9 and TRBJ2-5, the CDR3 gives the full variable domain: DSGVTQTPKHLITATGQRVTLRCSPRSGDLSVYWYQQSLDQGLQFLIQYYNGEERAKGNILERFSAQQFPDLHSELNLSSLELGDSALYFCASSVGLLETQYFGPGTRLLVL.

There are a few counts of this clonotype. The chain has TRBV12-3 or TRBV12-4 and TRBJ1-6, with D possibly TRBD1 on 6 matching bases. CDR3 length: 15 amino acids. Trimming took 7 bases from V and 7 from J, leaving 17 bases between them. This chain's CDR3 is CASNNRGARNSPLHF. DNA of the CDR3: TGTGCCAGCAACAACCGGGGGGCGCGGAATTCACCCCTCCACTTT.

The genes are TRBV19 and TRBJ1-5, with D unresolved. Per germline, CDR1 LNHDA and CDR2 SQIVND (reference sequence). The CDR3 is 16 amino acids. V lost 3 bases, J lost 1 base, and 13 bases lay in between. The CDR3 sequence is CASSIPPERSNQPQHF. CDR3 DNA: TGTGCCAGTAGTATCCCCCCGGAGCGGAGCAATCAGCCCCAGCATTTT.

The rearrangement joins TRBV6-2 or TRBV6-3 to TRBJ2-7; D might be TRBD2 (6 bases). Germline CDR1 and CDR2: MNHEY and SVGEGT. This CDR3 is built from 16 residues. V was pared by 6 bases and J by 1 base, with 19 bases between. For the CDR3, the DNA is TGTGCCAGCAGCCCTCATCTAATAGGACTATCCTACGAGCAGTACTTC. This translates into CASSPHLIGLSYEQYF.

V gene TRBV12-3 or TRBV12-4 combines with J gene TRBJ2-3; maybe TRBD2 (5 bases). V lost 7 bases and J lost 4, with 15 bases in between. This CDR3 spans 14 amino acids. CDR3 residues: CASKTERPPDTQYF. The DNA of the CDR3 is TGTGCCAGCAAAACTGAGCGGCCCCCAGATACGCAGTATTTT.

There are many counts of this clonotype. The genes are TRBV7-2 and TRBJ2-7; D may be TRBD2 (6 bases). V was clipped by 6 bases and J by 6 bases, with 18 bases between them. Germline-derived CDR1 and CDR2 are SGHTA and FQGNSA. The CDR3 has 14 amino acids. The CDR3 bases are TGTGCCAGCAGTTCCAGCGGGTACCAGAGCGAGCAGTACTTC. The encoded protein is CASSSSGYQSEQYF. Supplemented by reference TRBV7-2 and TRBJ2-7, the full variable domain reads GAGVSQSPSNKVTEKGKDVELRCDPISGHTALYWYRQSLGQGLEFLIYFQGNSAPDKSGLPSDRFSAERTGGSVSTLTIQRTQQEDSAVYLCASSSSGYQSEQYFGPGTRLTVT.

V and J are TRBV15 and TRBJ2-5, with 9 bases fitting TRBD1. CDR1 LNHNV and CDR2 YYDKDF come from the germline V gene (reference sequence). Losses at the gene ends were 3 bases for V and 4 bases for J; bases not matched to a gene: 6. The CDR3 is 15 residues long. The CDR3: CATSRGDRETETQYF. The CDR3 nucleotides are TGTGCCACCAGCAGGGGGGACAGGGAGACAGAGACCCAGTACTTC.

The chain recombines TRBV5-1 with TRBJ1-1; a possible D gene is TRBD1 (6 bases). Germline loops: CDR1 SGHRS, CDR2 YFSETQ. V dropped 1 base and J dropped 5 bases, with 18 bases sitting between them. The CDR3 length is 16 residues. The CDR3 sequence: CASSLRSGGEGTEAFF. The CDR3 nucleotides are TGCGCCAGCAGCTTGCGATCGGGGGGCGAGGGTACTGAAGCTTTCTTT.